This TCR beta chain comes out of a study of T cells in Graves' hyperthyroidism and ophthalmopathy. This clonotype was recorded many times. Its target is not known. This CDR3 is 16 amino acids long. CDR1 and CDR2 from the germline V gene are SGHVS and FQNEAQ. Trimming at V came to 3 bases and at J to 1 base, leaving 7 bases not matched to a gene. Study findings and constraints: Ophthalmopathy was distinguished from stable hyperthyroidism by 13 V-J signatures.

Stable disease denoted Graves' hyperthyroidism without ophthalmopathy progression within 18 months. Amplification of TCR beta CDR3 regions used RNA as the template. An initial round of RT-PCR targeting the TCR CDR3 relied on the HTBI primer set. TCRdb independently ran MiXCR on the multiplex PCR reads; one entry per CDR3 protein. This sample yields approximately 430,000 distinct CDR3 sequences, of which 15% to 17% are seen a single time; around 14% belongs to the top ten. The source of this sequence is a young woman with Graves' hyperthyroidism. The genes are TRBV7-8 and TRBJ2-3; 7 nucleotides align to TRBD1. The sequenced sample was blood. The CDR3 sequence is CASSLTGLGGTDTQYF. As DNA, the CDR3 is TGTGCCAGCAGCTTGACAGGGTTAGGAGGCACAGATACGCAGTATTTT.